This TCR beta chain was retrieved from a study of preoperative IRX-2 immunotherapy in early breast cancer. Germline CDR1 is LNHDA and CDR2 is SQIVND (reference sequence). This CDR3 region has 14 residues. The method was immunoSEQ multiplex PCR; TCRdb's version includes in-frame clones alone and lacks a portion of them. This sample has about 32,000 clones, with around four fifths found just once. Treatment given: preoperative locoregional IRX-2 cytokine immunotherapy. Patients received preoperative, locoregional IRX-2 cytokine immunotherapy in a phase Ib study. As to this clone: One end of the junction is discordant with germline, which a read error may explain. At least one nucleotide is ambiguous or was not read, and the resulting amino acid is denoted X.

The material was lymph node tissue, obtained from a patient treated with IRX-2 immunotherapy. The receptor was isolated from a human donor with breast cancer. V usage is TRBV19 and J usage is TRBJ2-3; D remains ambiguous. As DNA, the CDR3 is TGTRCCAGTAGTATGGTACTAAACACAGATACGCAGTATTTT. Its translation is CXSSMVLNTDTQYF.